The 21 T cell receptor beta chains given below trace back to one sample, sequenced in a study of T cell repertoires and HLA-DP antigens. These receptors have no known antigen. The table came from immunoSEQ multiplex PCR; TCRdb's copy has only in-frame clones and leaves some out. Found here are approximately 90,000 clones, approximately 86% of them singletons; the top ten hold about 1.7%. Sequencing was performed on CD4+ T cells from PBMCs. The source of these receptors is a man aged 45-65 years in good health and CMV-seronegative.

The chain recombines TRBV7-2 with TRBJ2-6, with 7 bases identical to TRBD2. The CDR3 covers 15 residues. V dropped 3 bases and J dropped 4; count of bases not matched to a gene: 3. Germline CDR1 reads SGHTA; CDR2 reads FQGNSA. The chain's CDR3 is CASSLGGSGANVLTF. CDR3 nucleotides: TGTGCCAGCAGCTTGGGGGGGTCCGGGGCCAACGTCCTGACTTTC. The entire variable domain, with the rest obtained from reference TRBV7-2 and TRBJ2-6, is as follows: GAGVSQSPSNKVTEKGKDVELRCDPISGHTALYWYRQSLGQGLEFLIYFQGNSAPDKSGLPSDRFSAERTGGSVSTLTIQRTQQEDSAVYLCASSLGGSGANVLTFGAGSRLTVL.

The V and J genes are TRBV11-3 and TRBJ2-2; 9 bases align to TRBD1. Per the germline V gene, CDR1 is SGHNT and CDR2 is YENEEA. Unmatched junction bases numbered 7, after V lost 5 bases and J lost 6 bases. The CDR3 runs to 15 residues. The DNA of the CDR3 is TGTGCCAGCAGCCCCCGGACAGGGGTCCCCGGGGAGCTGTTTTTT. Its protein is CASSPRTGVPGELFF.

J is TRBJ1-1 and V is TRBV7-6; tentatively, D is TRBD1 (5 bases). V was cut by 5 bases and J by 1 base, with 14 bases left in between. The CDR3 is 15 residues long. Germline CDR1 and CDR2: SGHVS and FNYEAQ. The CDR3 protein is CASSPGVGRNTEAFF. In DNA, the CDR3 is TGTGCCAGCAGCCCCGGGGTGGGGCGGAACACTGAAGCTTTCTTT.

V is TRBV6-4 and J is TRBJ2-3, with 12 bases matching TRBD2. V trimming: 4 bases; J trimming: 4 bases; junction bases outside the gene matches: 3. Germline CDR1 and CDR2: MRHNA and SNTAGT. The CDR3 sequence is 15 residues long. The CDR3 loop is CASSVLAGGPDTQYF. DNA for the CDR3: TGTGCCAGCAGTGTGCTAGCGGGGGGGCCAGATACGCAGTATTTT.

This rearrangement joins TRBV19 to TRBJ1-3; D gene unclear. Germline-derived CDR1 and CDR2 are LNHDA and SQIVND (reference sequence). The CDR3 length is 16 residues. The germline V and J ends were trimmed by 2 bases and 0 bases, with 11 bases remaining between them. The CDR3, as DNA: TGTGCCAGTAGTATAAGACGGGGTAACTCTGGAAACACCATATATTTT. Translated, it gives CASSIRRGNSGNTIYF.

The gene calls are TRBV7-9 and TRBJ2-7, with D perhaps being TRBD1 or TRBD2 (5 bases each). The CDR3 is 16 residues long. In germline, CDR1 is SEHNR, CDR2 FQNEAQ (reference sequence). With 1 base removed from V and 3 bases from J, the gap between germline ends came to 16 bases. CDR3 protein: CASSLVGSGSNYEQYF. The CDR3 DNA follows: TGTGCCAGCAGCTTAGTAGGGTCAGGGAGCAACTACGAGCAGTACTTC.

The chain combines TRBV19 with TRBJ1-1; D call uncertain. Germline values: CDR1 LNHDA, CDR2 SQIVND (reference sequence). The CDR3 loop spans 15 amino acids. Trimming took 4 bases from V and 1 from J, leaving 13 bases between them. As DNA, the CDR3 is TGTGCCAGTAGTACCCTGATGGAACCGAACACTGAAGCTTTCTTT. Its protein is CASSTLMEPNTEAFF.

This sequence joins TRBV30 and TRBJ1-6, with D uncertain. CDR1 and CDR2 from the germline V gene are GTSNPN and SVGIG (reference sequence). The CDR3 runs to 16 residues. V lost 5 bases and J lost 3, with 17 bases in between. The CDR3 DNA reads as TGTGCCTGGCGAAGTGCCGGGGTCGGCTATAATTCACCCCTCCACTTT. Amino acid sequence: CAWRSAGVGYNSPLHF. The whole variable domain, filled in from reference TRBV30 and TRBJ1-6, reads SQTIHQWPATLVQPVGSPLSLECTVEGTSNPNLYWYRQAAGRGLQLLFYSVGIGQISSEVPQNLSASRPQDRQFILSSKKLLLSDSGFYLCAWRSAGVGYNSPLHFGNGTRLTVT.

The chain combines TRBV12-2 with TRBJ1-2; the listed D gene, TRBD1, was not tested against the DNA. TRBV12-2 is a known pseudogene. CDR3 length equals 16 residues. The CDR3 DNA sequence: TGTGCAAGTCGCCCTACAGACCTCAGGGGCTCCTATGGCTACACCTTC. The encoded protein is CASRPTDLRGSYGYTF.

The chain uses TRBV5-1 and TRBJ2-1; D possibly corresponds to TRBD2 (6 bases). The length of the CDR3 is 15 residues. Germline values: CDR1 SGHRS, CDR2 YFSETQ. V lost 1 base to trimming and J lost 4 bases, with 12 bases between them. DNA of the CDR3: TGCGCCAGCAGCTTGCGGGGAGGCCAATACAATGAGCAGTTCTTC. This gives the protein CASSLRGGQYNEQFF.

The chain carries TRBV7-9 and TRBJ2-5; 8 bases map to TRBD2. CDR1 is SEHNR and CDR2 is FQNEAQ in the germline V gene (reference sequence). CDR3 length: 14 amino acids. The V and J ends lost 2 bases and 5 bases, in that order; junction bases with no gene match: 4. CDR3 DNA: TGTGCCAGCAGCTTAACGGGGGGGCTCGAGACCCAGTACTTC. Its translation: CASSLTGGLETQYF.

V and J are TRBV5-4 and TRBJ1-4; tentative D call: TRBD1 (6 bases). This CDR3 has 17 residues. Germline V gene data show CDR1 as SGHNT and CDR2 as YYREEE (reference sequence). V lost 4 bases, J lost 0 bases, and 16 bases lay in between. In nucleotides, the CDR3 is TGTGCCAGCAGCCCGGGAGGAGGGGGGGCAACTAATGAAAAACTGTTTTTT. Translation: CASSPGGGGATNEKLFF.

The V and J genes are TRBV30 and TRBJ2-1, with D hard to call. The V and J ends lost 3 bases and 11 bases respectively, with 14 bases between them. CDR1 GTSNPN and CDR2 SVGIG come from the germline V gene (reference sequence). This CDR3 is 12 amino acids long. The CDR3, as DNA: TGTGCCTGGAGGGCTACCCCGCGTCAGCAGTTCTTC. Its translation: CAWRATPRQQFF.

V and J are TRBV5-1 and TRBJ1-1; D is unresolved. Trimming shortened V by 1 base and J by 6 bases, and 13 bases separated the two germline ends. The V gene's germline CDR1 is SGHRS and CDR2 YFSETQ. The CDR3 runs 14 residues. This chain's CDR3 is CASSLSPGSAEAFF. The CDR3 DNA reads as TGCGCCAGCAGCTTGTCCCCAGGCTCGGCTGAAGCTTTCTTT.

The chain employs TRBV6-5 and TRBJ2-3, with a possible D match to TRBD1 (6 bases). CDR3 length equals 14 residues. Deletions cut 2 bases from V and 6 bases from J, with 12 bases between. Germline assignment: CDR1 MNHEY and CDR2 SVGAGI. The CDR3: CASSYRTAVDTQYF. CDR3 sequence (DNA): TGTGCCAGCAGTTACCGGACAGCCGTTGATACGCAGTATTTT.

J is TRBJ1-2 and V is TRBV30; TRBD1 might be the D (6 bases). There are 15 residues in the CDR3. Germline V CDR1 and CDR2: GTSNPN, SVGIG (reference sequence). Trimming took 4 bases from V and 7 from J, leaving 22 bases between them. CDR3 sequence reads: CAWTLTGTLSSGYTF. Written as DNA, the CDR3 is TGTGCCTGGACCCTTACAGGGACCCTCTCTAGTGGCTACACCTTC.

This rearrangement joins TRBV20-1 to TRBJ2-7; D gene uncertain. CDR1 is DFQATT and CDR2 is SNEGSKA in the germline V gene (reference sequence). V gave up 6 bases and J gave up 6 bases, with 9 bases separating them. The CDR3 has 10 residues. The CDR3 region is CSALTGEQYF. The CDR3 DNA is TGCAGTGCCCTCACTGGCGAGCAGTACTTC.

This clone was recorded once. The chain carries TRBV27 and TRBJ1-1; D is undetermined. V was clipped by 5 bases and J by 1 base, with 11 bases between them. The CDR3 consists of 14 residues. In germline, CDR1 is MNHEY, CDR2 SMNVEV (reference sequence). The CDR3 protein is CASSPLTANTEAFF. As DNA, the CDR3 is TGTGCCAGCAGTCCCTTAACGGCGAACACTGAAGCTTTCTTT.

A single count supports this clone. This chain joins TRBV19 and TRBJ2-1, with D possibly TRBD2 on 6 matching bases. Germline CDR1 reads LNHDA; CDR2 reads SQIVND (reference sequence). The CDR3 has 14 amino acids. The V end was cut by 6 bases, the J end by 6 bases, with 15 bases between. CDR3 DNA sequence: TGTGCCAGTAGGGGACTCTCCCCGCCCAATGAGCAGTTCTTC. It specifies CASRGLSPPNEQFF.

The chain carries TRBV9 and TRBJ1-5; TRBD1 aligns across 8 bases. CDR3 length: 14 amino acids. Germline CDR1 SGDLS, CDR2 YYNGEE. J was trimmed by 1 base and V by 4 bases; bases with no gene match: 1. The CDR3 reads CASSRTGSNQPQHF. The CDR3 DNA reads as TGTGCCAGCAGCCGGACAGGGAGCAATCAGCCCCAGCATTTT.

The chain is built from TRBV4-2 and TRBJ2-3, with 9 bases aligning to TRBD2. V shed 0 bases, J shed 4 bases, and the junction held 5 bases outside the gene matches. CDR3 size: 16 residues. Germline-derived CDR1 and CDR2 are LGHNA and YNFKEQ. The CDR3 region is CASSQELRGGSDTQYF. The CDR3 DNA is TGTGCCAGCAGCCAAGAATTGCGGGGGGGGTCAGATACGCAGTATTTT.